What follows are 30 T cell receptor beta chains derived from one specimen sequenced in a study of T cell responses to AZD1222 COVID-19 vaccine. Sequencing was performed with immunoSEQ multiplex PCR; in TCRdb, only in-frame clones are kept and a portion is missing. The table shows roughly 130,000 clones, with around nine tenths occurring only once. The source material was peripheral blood, sampled on day 0 of AZD1222 vaccination. The source of these receptors is an adult in good health.

The rearrangement joins TRBV11-3 to TRBJ2-1; 7 nucleotides align to TRBD2. The CDR3 runs to 13 residues. V was clipped by 1 base and J by 12 bases; unmatched bases: 6. The germline CDR1 and CDR2 sequences are SGHNT and YENEEA. CDR3 residues: CASSLGPTGGQFF. The DNA for the CDR3 is TGTGCCAGCAGCTTAGGCCCCACGGGGGGGCAGTTCTTC.

This clone was seen just once. The V gene is TRBV6-5, the J gene TRBJ1-5, with 8 bases that match TRBD1. V dropped 10 bases and J dropped 2; count of bases not matched to a gene: 4. CDR1 and CDR2 (germline): MNHEY, SVGAGI. The CDR3 is made up of 13 amino acids. The CDR3 is CAILQGGNQPQHF. The CDR3 nucleotides read TGTGCCATCCTACAGGGGGGCAATCAGCCCCAGCATTTT.

The chain is built from TRBV4-2 and TRBJ1-6; D remains unclear. Trimming shortened V by 1 base and J by 7 bases, and 11 bases separated the two germline ends. Per germline, CDR1 LGHNA and CDR2 YNFKEQ. The CDR3 consists of 15 residues. The CDR3, as DNA: TGTGCCAGCAGCCAAGGGTCTCAGGAAAATTCACCCCTCCACTTT. Its translation is CASSQGSQENSPLHF.

This clone occurred once. The chain uses TRBV7-2 and TRBJ1-1, with TRBD1 matching 7 bases. Germline V gene sequence: CDR1 SGHTA, CDR2 FQGNSA. The CDR3 extends over 15 amino acids. Losses at the gene ends were 5 bases for V and 1 base for J; bases not matched to a gene: 7. In DNA form, the CDR3 reads TGTGCCAGCAGCCCCCTTGAGGGGGCGAACACTGAAGCTTTCTTT. Translated, it gives CASSPLEGANTEAFF.

The chain links TRBV5-5 to TRBJ2-1, with a weak D call TRBD1 (6 bases). V was cut by 4 bases and J by 4 bases, with 21 bases left in between. This CDR3 is built from 17 residues. Germline V lookup: CDR1 SGHKS, CDR2 YYEKEE (reference sequence). Here the CDR3 reads CASSPPLQGRRYNEQFF. CDR3 nucleotide sequence: TGTGCCAGCAGCCCACCCTTACAGGGACGCCGGTACAATGAGCAGTTCTTC.

The rearrangement uses TRBV7-2 and TRBJ2-1; 7 bases map to TRBD1. This CDR3 spans 16 amino acids. With V trimmed by 0 bases and J by 3 bases, 5 bases remained unmatched. CDR1 SGHTA and CDR2 FQGNSA come from the germline V gene. This chain's CDR3 is CASSLAEGANYNEQFF. CDR3 in DNA: TGTGCCAGCAGCTTAGCCGAGGGGGCGAACTACAATGAGCAGTTCTTC.

The chain is built from TRBV4-1 and TRBJ1-1; 8 bases fit TRBD1. Germline loops: CDR1 MGHRA, CDR2 YSYEKL. CDR3 length: 17 amino acids. Trimming cost V 4 bases and J 2 bases; bases outside gene matches: 12. The CDR3 protein is CASSPIGQGRGNTEAFF. CDR3 in DNA: TGCGCCAGCAGCCCGATCGGACAGGGAAGGGGAAACACTGAAGCTTTCTTT.

This clone was counted a few times. The chain is built from TRBV6-5 and TRBJ2-7, with 13 bases that match TRBD2. The CDR3 sequence is 15 residues long. With V trimmed by 5 bases and J by 6 bases, 7 bases remained unmatched. CDR1 and CDR2 (germline): MNHEY, SVGAGI. This CDR3 reads CASSRTSGRVGEQYV. The DNA for the CDR3 is TGTGCCAGCAGTCGGACTAGCGGGAGAGTCGGCGAGCAGTACGTC.

The rearrangement uses TRBV5-5 and TRBJ2-3; 12 bases fit TRBD2. This CDR3 contains 18 residues. Germline V gene data show CDR1 as SGHKS and CDR2 as YYEKEE (reference sequence). V shed 3 bases and J 2 bases; nucleotides not matched to a gene: 10. For the CDR3, the DNA is TGTGCCAGCAGCTCCCCGACTAGCGGGGGAGGGGTCACAGATACGCAGTATTTT. It encodes CASSSPTSGGGVTDTQYF. Complete variable domain (other parts from reference TRBV5-5 and TRBJ2-3): DAGVTQSPTHLIKTRGQQVTLRCSPISGHKSVSWYQQVLGQGPQFIFQYYEKEERGRGNFPDRFSARQFPNYSSELNVNALLLGDSALYLCASSSPTSGGGVTDTQYFGPGTRLTVL.

Of note for this clone: This specimen includes other DNA sequences encoding the same CDR3. V usage is TRBV3-1 (or the pseudogene TRBV3-2) and J usage is TRBJ1-2, with 7 bases matching TRBD1. Trimming cost V 6 bases and J 4 bases; bases outside gene matches: 5. The CDR3 consists of 13 residues. The germline CDR1 and CDR2 sequences are LGHDT and YNNKEL (reference sequence). The CDR3 protein is CASSLGQSYGYTF. The CDR3, as DNA: TGTGCCAGCAGTCTGGGACAGTCCTATGGCTACACCTTC.

V is TRBV10-3 and J is TRBJ1-1, with 7 bases fitting TRBD1. V shed 9 bases, J shed 5 bases, and the junction held 6 bases outside the gene matches. CDR1 is ENHRY, CDR2 SYGVKD, per germline. The CDR3 extends over 12 amino acids. CDR3: CAIRQGGTEAFF. The CDR3 DNA sequence: TGTGCCATAAGACAGGGAGGAACTGAAGCTTTCTTT.

This clone came up a few times. The chain joins TRBV9 to TRBJ1-5; D might be TRBD1 (5 bases). This CDR3 has 15 residues. CDR1 is SGDLS, CDR2 YYNGEE, per germline. Trimming removed 0 bases from V and 2 bases from J, with 9 bases in between. The chain's CDR3 is CASSVGGARNQPQHF. CDR3 sequence (DNA): TGTGCCAGCAGCGTAGGAGGGGCGCGCAATCAGCCCCAGCATTTT.

The V gene is TRBV24-1, the J gene TRBJ2-1; D call uncertain. The CDR3 is made up of 11 amino acids. Between the trimmed V and J ends, which lost 9 bases and 6 bases, there was a span of 8 bases. Germline values: CDR1 KGHDR, CDR2 SFDVKD. The CDR3 bases are TGTGCCACCGCGGCCGGCAATGAGCAGTTCTTC. Translation: CATAAGNEQFF.

The chain links TRBV6-5 to TRBJ2-7; 7 nucleotides align to TRBD1. Germline CDR1 and CDR2: MNHEY and SVGAGI. This CDR3 region has 13 residues. Germline trimming cut 5 bases from V and 2 bases from J; bases unmatched to any gene: 3. The CDR3 region is CASSPGQTYEQYV. CDR3 DNA sequence: TGTGCCAGCAGTCCGGGACAGACCTACGAGCAGTACGTC.

V gene TRBV5-6 combines with J gene TRBJ2-1; D not certain. This CDR3 spans 12 amino acids. Germline V gene data show CDR1 as SGHDT and CDR2 as YYEEEE. The ends were cut back, 0 bases at V and 10 bases at J, with 8 bases in the middle. The CDR3 DNA reads TGTGCCAGCAGCTTGGTGGGTAGAGAGCAGTTCTTC. It is translated as CASSLVGREQFF.

The J gene is TRBJ2-1, the V gene TRBV6-5; TRBD2 agrees at 7 bases. The CDR3 covers 16 residues. Germline-derived CDR1 and CDR2 are MNHEY and SVGAGI. V was clipped by 2 bases and J by 8 bases; unmatched bases: 12. CDR3 region: CASSYRGGSAGYEQFF. CDR3 nucleotides: TGTGCCAGCAGTTACCGGGGCGGGAGTGCGGGCTATGAGCAGTTCTTC.

The CDR3 DNA is TGTGCCACCAGTTTTAAAGGCCCCGAGGGCAGTCAGCCCCAGCATTTT. Protein sequence: CATSFKGPEGSQPQHF. V is TRBV24-1 and J is TRBJ1-5, with unresolved D. Per the germline V gene, CDR1 is KGHDR and CDR2 is SFDVKD. The CDR3 consists of 16 residues. Trimming removed 6 bases at V and 6 bases at J, with 20 bases between.

The V and J genes are TRBV19 and TRBJ2-1; D not resolved. Deletions cut 6 bases from V and 4 bases from J, with 16 bases between. This CDR3 is built from 15 residues. Per germline, CDR1 LNHDA and CDR2 SQIVND (reference sequence). This CDR3 reads CASRVAYQEYNEQFF. As DNA, the CDR3 is TGTGCCAGTAGGGTCGCGTATCAGGAGTACAATGAGCAGTTCTTC.

This chain links TRBV6-1 with TRBJ1-5; D might be TRBD1 (6 bases). V was cut by 0 bases and J by 0 bases, with 21 bases left in between. This CDR3 contains 20 residues. Germline V gene sequence: CDR1 MNHNS, CDR2 SASEGT. For the CDR3, the DNA is TGTGCCAGCAGTGAAGCGCATAAAGGGGGAACGCATTATAGCAATCAGCCCCAGCATTTT. Translating gives CASSEAHKGGTHYSNQPQHF.

This chain joins TRBV5-4 and TRBJ2-1, with 8 bases fitting TRBD1. The germline gives CDR1 SGHNT, CDR2 YYREEE (reference sequence). The CDR3 sequence is 15 residues long. The trim removed 0 bases at V and 6 bases at J, leaving 5 bases unmatched. The CDR3 DNA is TGTGCCAGCAGCTTGGCCAGGGGGCACGGCAATGAGCAGTTCTTC. As protein: CASSLARGHGNEQFF. The variable domain in full, with the rest retrieved from reference TRBV5-4 and TRBJ2-1, is ETGVTQSPTHLIKTRGQQVTLRCSSQSGHNTVSWYQQALGQGPQFIFQYYREEENGRGNFPPRFSGLQFPNYSSELNVNALELDDSALYLCASSLARGHGNEQFFGPGTRLTVL.

CDR3 loop: CSVQSSYGYTF. The CDR3 DNA reads TGCAGCGTTCAGTCGAGCTATGGCTACACCTTC. The J gene is TRBJ1-2, the V gene TRBV29-1; D is unresolved. The V end was cut by 5 bases, the J end by 4 bases, with 8 bases between. The CDR3 loop spans 11 amino acids. CDR1 is SQVTM and CDR2 is ANQGSEA in the germline V gene.

V and J are TRBV9 and TRBJ2-5; possibly TRBD1 for D (5 bases). The CDR3 is made up of 14 amino acids. V lost 0 bases and J 2 bases, leaving 8 bases between the germline ends. Germline V gene data show CDR1 as SGDLS and CDR2 as YYNGEE. The CDR3 reads CASSVADIQETQYF. DNA of the CDR3: TGTGCCAGCAGCGTAGCGGACATTCAAGAGACCCAGTACTTC.

The rearrangement uses TRBV6-5 and TRBJ1-1; no clear D gene. Germline lookup yields CDR1 MNHEY and CDR2 SVGAGI. This CDR3 has 14 amino acids. Trimming shortened V by 0 bases and J by 7 bases, and 12 bases separated the two germline ends. The DNA of the CDR3 is TGTGCCAGCAGTTACTCGTCGGCGGGCCTTGAAGCTTTCTTT. It yields the protein CASSYSSAGLEAFF.

The V call is TRBV30, the J call TRBJ1-5; D uncertain. CDR3 length equals 13 residues. Deletions cut 1 base from V and 7 bases from J, with 11 bases between. Germline loops: CDR1 GTSNPN, CDR2 SVGIG (reference sequence). CDR3 amino acids: CAWSAGSWQPQHF. As DNA, the CDR3 is TGTGCCTGGAGTGCGGGGAGCTGGCAGCCCCAGCATTTT.

J is TRBJ2-7 and V is TRBV6-2 or TRBV6-3; 11 positions match TRBD1. Germline trimming cut 3 bases from V and 0 bases from J; bases unmatched to any gene: 7. This CDR3 has 17 residues. The V gene's germline CDR1 is MNHEY and CDR2 SVGEGT. CDR3 sequence: CASSYLGGTGGSYEQYV. CDR3 sequence (DNA): TGTGCCAGCAGTTATCTGGGAGGGACAGGGGGCTCCTACGAGCAGTACGTC.

The chain combines TRBV11-2 with TRBJ2-2; D not resolved. The CDR3 has 13 residues. The germline V gene encodes CDR1 SGHAT and CDR2 FQNNGV. Trimming shortened V by 1 base and J by 8 bases, and 8 bases separated the two germline ends. The CDR3 nucleotides are TGTGCCAGCAGCTTAGGAGTTGGAGGGGAGCTGTTTTTT. Amino acids: CASSLGVGGELFF. The complete variable domain, with remaining parts taken from reference TRBV11-2 and TRBJ2-2, reads EAGVAQSPRYKIIEKRQSVAFWCNPISGHATLYWYQQILGQGPKLLIQFQNNGVVDDSQLPKDRFSAERLKGVDSTLKIQPAKLEDSAVYLCASSLGVGGELFFGEGSRLTVL.

This clone was counted only a few times. This rearrangement joins TRBV19 to TRBJ1-1; weak D call: TRBD1 (5 bases). The V gene's germline CDR1 is LNHDA and CDR2 SQIVND (reference sequence). Trimming removed 3 bases at V and 6 bases at J, with 14 bases between. The CDR3 is 14 residues long. CDR3 sequence: CASSIQGGAAEAFF. CDR3 bases: TGTGCCAGTAGTATCCAGGGAGGAGCGGCTGAAGCTTTCTTT.

This clone was seen just once. The CDR3 sequence: CASSGGSQPQHF. CDR3 nucleotide sequence: TGTGCCAGCAGTGGAGGAAGTCAGCCCCAGCATTTT. The chain combines TRBV2 with TRBJ1-5; no clear D gene. The CDR3 length is 12 residues. The V end was cut by 4 bases, the J end by 6 bases, with 7 bases between. CDR1 is SNHLY and CDR2 is FYNNEI in the germline V gene.

This rearrangement joins TRBV19 to TRBJ1-6, with 9 nucleotides matching TRBD1. The CDR3 extends over 15 amino acids. Unmatched junction bases numbered 8, after V lost 6 bases and J lost 8 bases. The V gene's germline CDR1 is LNHDA and CDR2 SQIVND (reference sequence). The CDR3 spells CASSPPGQGYSPLHF. CDR3 nucleotides: TGTGCCAGTAGCCCCCCGGGACAGGGATATTCACCCCTCCACTTT.

This chain links TRBV13 with TRBJ1-2, with D possibly being TRBD1 (5 bases). Trimming cost V 4 bases and J 6 bases, with 9 bases left between them. CDR1 is PRHDT, CDR2 FYEKMQ, per germline (reference sequence). The CDR3 contains 12 residues. CDR3 protein: CASSYGTNGYTF. The CDR3 bases are TGTGCCAGCAGCTACGGGACGAATGGCTACACCTTC.